These 3 T cell receptor beta chains were sequenced from one sample in a study of T-cell reconstitution after alpha-beta-depleted transplantation in children. TCRbeta library construction was performed incorporating unique molecular identifiers. TCRdb reanalysed the PCR reads using MiXCR and keeps one entry per CDR3 protein. The repertoire has about 980,000 distinct CDR3 sequences, about 31% of them found once; the top ten carry under 30%. This sample comprised PBMCs, mostly from graft donor cells, obtained 360 days after TCRalphabeta/CD19-depleted stem cell transplant. The receptors originated from a boy in the first two years of life who had a stem cell transplant for SCID, so the T cells may come from the graft donor.

V is TRBV29-1 and J is TRBJ2-3, with D perhaps TRBD2 (5 bases). With 2 bases removed from V and 3 bases from J, the gap between germline ends came to 12 bases. The length of the CDR3 is 14 residues. Per germline, CDR1 SQVTM and CDR2 ANQGSEA. The CDR3 DNA reads TGCAGCGTTGAAACCGGGGTTGGGACAGATACGCAGTATTTT. It is translated as CSVETGVGTDTQYF.

This clonotype was seen more than once but under ten times. The chain joins TRBV2 to TRBJ2-3; D uncertain. The CDR3 runs to 11 residues. Trimming left V 7 bases short and J 4 bases short, with 6 bases between. CDR1 is SNHLY and CDR2 is FYNNEI in the germline V gene. CDR3 in DNA: TGTGCCAGCAATCGGGCAGATACGCAGTATTTT. It codes for CASNRADTQYF. Full variable domain (remainder filled in from reference TRBV2 and TRBJ2-3): EPEVTQTPSHQVTQMGQEVILRCVPISNHLYFYWYRQILGQKVEFLVSFYNNEISEKSEIFDDQFSVERPDGSNFTLKIRSTKLEDSAMYFCASNRADTQYFGPGTRLTVL.

This clonotype was picked up a small number of times. J is TRBJ1-5 and V is TRBV20-1; D is uncertain. V lost 3 bases and J lost 0, with 6 bases in between. Per germline, CDR1 DFQATT and CDR2 SNEGSKA (reference sequence). CDR3 length: 13 amino acids. In DNA, the CDR3 is TGCAGTGCTAGGAGGGTTAGCAATCAGCCCCAGCATTTT. Its translation: CSARRVSNQPQHF.